The rows below give T cell receptor beta chains drawn from one sample of a study of blood T cell repertoires in COVID-19. Data came from immunoSEQ multiplex PCR; TCRdb stores just in-frame clones and leaves some out. The sample consists of around 700,000 clones, 85% to 90% of them appearing once. Material: peripheral blood. These receptors all come from a woman younger than 30 with acute or convalescent COVID-19. The CDR3 runs from the conserved cysteine through the conserved F or W. Fields, in order: V gene, clone size, J gene, D gene, CDR3 DNA, CDR3 protein. A D gene is named only where the DNA matches it firmly. Clone sizes are given selectively: once, few, many, or a class where the clone is expanded.

v_call: TRBV6-6
clone_size: NA
j_call: TRBJ1-1
d_call: NA
cdr3_nt: TGTGCCAGCAGTCCTTCTTTTTCGGGTTTTGGGAACACTGAAGCTTTCTTT
cdr3_aa: CASSPSFSGFGNTEAFF

v_call: TRBV27
clone_size: NA
j_call: TRBJ2-1
d_call: NA
cdr3_nt: TGTGCCAGGCGACAGAATGAGCAGTTCTTC
cdr3_aa: CARRQNEQFF

v_call: TRBV9
clone_size: NA
j_call: TRBJ1-4
d_call: NA
cdr3_nt: TGTGCCAGCAGCGCGAATGGGTTGGGGGGTGAAAAACTGTTTTTT
cdr3_aa: CASSANGLGGEKLFF

v_call: TRBV5-1
clone_size: NA
j_call: TRBJ2-2
d_call: NA
cdr3_nt: TGCGCCAGCAGCTTGGACAGGAACACCGGGGAGCTGTTTTTT
cdr3_aa: CASSLDRNTGELFF

v_call: TRBV6-1
clone_size: NA
j_call: TRBJ2-1
d_call: TRBD2
cdr3_nt: TGTGCCAGCAGTGAAGAGACGGGGGGGCAAAGTGAGCAGTTCTTC
cdr3_aa: CASSEETGGQSEQFF

v_call: TRBV2
clone_size: once
j_call: TRBJ1-4
d_call: NA
cdr3_nt: TGTGCCAGCAGAGGAGGGCGTGCAGAATTAAAACTGTTTTTT
cdr3_aa: CASRGGRAELKLFF

v_call: TRBV5-4
clone_size: NA
j_call: TRBJ1-1
d_call: NA
cdr3_nt: TGTGCCAGCAGCCTGGACATTCTGAACACTGAAGCTTTCTTT
cdr3_aa: CASSLDILNTEAFF

v_call: TRBV5-8
clone_size: NA
j_call: TRBJ1-4
d_call: TRBD1
cdr3_nt: TGTGCCAGCAACCAAAAGAGGACAGGGAGGGACGAAAAACTGTTTTTT
cdr3_aa: CASNQKRTGRDEKLFF

v_call: TRBV20-1
clone_size: once
j_call: TRBJ2-1
d_call: TRBD2
cdr3_nt: TGCAGTGCTAGTTCGATGTTAGCGGGGGTTAATGAGCAGTTCTTC
cdr3_aa: CSASSMLAGVNEQFF

v_call: TRBV7-2
clone_size: once
j_call: TRBJ1-6
d_call: TRBD1
cdr3_nt: TGTGCCAGCAGCTCGGGGACAGGGTGGTGGAGCGGTAATTCACCCCTCCACTTT
cdr3_aa: CASSSGTGWWSGNSPLHF

v_call: TRBV12-3/TRBV12-4
clone_size: NA
j_call: TRBJ1-2
d_call: NA
cdr3_nt: TGTGCCAGCAGTTTATCGGGGTGGCTCACCTTC
cdr3_aa: CASSLSGWLTF

v_call: TRBV29-1
clone_size: NA
j_call: TRBJ1-1
d_call: NA
cdr3_nt: TGCAGCGGAGGACAGCTGTTGAACACTGAAGCTTTCTTT
cdr3_aa: CSGGQLLNTEAFF

v_call: TRBV7-2
clone_size: NA
j_call: TRBJ1-1
d_call: NA
cdr3_nt: TGTGCCAGCAACTATCGGGGGGAAACTGAAGCTTTCTTT
cdr3_aa: CASNYRGETEAFF

v_call: TRBV30
clone_size: NA
j_call: TRBJ1-1
d_call: NA
cdr3_nt: TGTGCCTGGACCCCGGGGGACCGAGGGAACACTGAAGCTTTCTTT
cdr3_aa: CAWTPGDRGNTEAFF

v_call: TRBV5-5
clone_size: NA
j_call: TRBJ1-5
d_call: NA
cdr3_nt: TGTGCCAGCAGCCTCCAGGGTAGTAGCAATCAGCCCCAGCATTTT
cdr3_aa: CASSLQGSSNQPQHF

v_call: TRBV11-2
clone_size: NA
j_call: TRBJ1-2
d_call: NA
cdr3_nt: TGTGCCAGCAGCTTAGATGGTACCGGGAGGGAGGGAGGCTACACCTTC
cdr3_aa: CASSLDGTGREGGYTF

v_call: TRBV6-2/TRBV6-3
clone_size: NA
j_call: TRBJ2-3
d_call: NA
cdr3_nt: TGTGCCAGCAGTTACAGGTCAGGGGGCACAGATACGCAGTATTTT
cdr3_aa: CASSYRSGGTDTQYF

v_call: TRBV15
clone_size: NA
j_call: TRBJ1-2
d_call: NA
cdr3_nt: TGTGCCACCAGCAGAGACTCACTTAAGTTCTATGGCTACACCTTC
cdr3_aa: CATSRDSLKFYGYTF

v_call: TRBV6-5
clone_size: NA
j_call: TRBJ1-1
d_call: NA
cdr3_nt: TGTGCCAGCAGTTACCGAGGGTCGGAAGCTTTCTTT
cdr3_aa: CASSYRGSEAFF

v_call: TRBV5-4
clone_size: NA
j_call: TRBJ1-2
d_call: TRBD1
cdr3_nt: TGTGCCAGCAGCTTGGTAGGACAGGGCAATGGCTACACCTTC
cdr3_aa: CASSLVGQGNGYTF

v_call: TRBV6-2/TRBV6-3
clone_size: NA
j_call: TRBJ2-1
d_call: NA
cdr3_nt: TGTGCCAGCAGTTACTCGAGTTTTGAGCAGTTCTTC
cdr3_aa: CASSYSSFEQFF

v_call: TRBV11-3
clone_size: NA
j_call: TRBJ2-2
d_call: NA
cdr3_nt: TGTGCCAGCAGCTCGGGCCGGGGAAGGGATACCGGGGAGCTGTTTTTT
cdr3_aa: CASSSGRGRDTGELFF

v_call: TRBV6-1
clone_size: NA
j_call: TRBJ1-2
d_call: NA
cdr3_nt: TGTGCCAGCAGTGAAGCTGACAGGCTCGCTCGCGGCTACACCTTC
cdr3_aa: CASSEADRLARGYTF

v_call: TRBV18
clone_size: NA
j_call: TRBJ1-1
d_call: NA
cdr3_nt: TGTGCCAGCTCACGGGGGGGTTACAGTGAAGCTTTCTTT
cdr3_aa: CASSRGGYSEAFF

v_call: TRBV9
clone_size: NA
j_call: TRBJ2-7
d_call: NA
cdr3_nt: TGTGCCAGCAGCGTAGGAATCGAGCAGGGGCCCTACGAGCAGTACTTC
cdr3_aa: CASSVGIEQGPYEQYF

v_call: TRBV4-2
clone_size: few
j_call: TRBJ2-1
d_call: TRBD2
cdr3_nt: TGTGCCAGCAGCCAAGATGGCGGGGGGATCTACAATGAGCAGTTCTTC
cdr3_aa: CASSQDGGGIYNEQFF

v_call: TRBV2
clone_size: once
j_call: TRBJ1-2
d_call: TRBD1
cdr3_nt: TGTGCCAGCAGTGTTTGGGACAGGAAAAATGGCTACACCTTC
cdr3_aa: CASSVWDRKNGYTF

v_call: TRBV3-1/TRBV3-2
clone_size: once
j_call: TRBJ2-3
d_call: NA
cdr3_nt: TGTGCCAGCAGCCAACCCCAACGGGGGACTCAGGGGGTTTATACGCAGTATTTT
cdr3_aa: CASSQPQRGTQGVYTQYF

v_call: TRBV7-2
clone_size: NA
j_call: TRBJ2-7
d_call: TRBD1
cdr3_nt: TGTGCCAGCAGCGCAGGGACAGGGGTCTACGAGCAGTACTTC
cdr3_aa: CASSAGTGVYEQYF

v_call: TRBV20-1
clone_size: once
j_call: TRBJ2-2
d_call: NA
cdr3_nt: TGCAGTGCTAGTCAAACGGGCGGGGAGCTGTTTTTT
cdr3_aa: CSASQTGGELFF

v_call: TRBV30
clone_size: NA
j_call: TRBJ2-1
d_call: TRBD2
cdr3_nt: TGTGCCTGGAGTGTAGAGGTAGCGGGGGGGCTGCGGGAGCAGTTCTTC
cdr3_aa: CAWSVEVAGGLREQFF

v_call: TRBV12-3/TRBV12-4
clone_size: NA
j_call: TRBJ2-5
d_call: TRBD2
cdr3_nt: TGTGCCAGCAGTTTTAGCGGGGAAGAGACCCAGTACTTC
cdr3_aa: CASSFSGEETQYF

v_call: TRBV7-6
clone_size: NA
j_call: TRBJ1-1
d_call: NA
cdr3_nt: TGTGCCAGCAGCCCCCCATTGAACACTGAAGCTTTCTTT
cdr3_aa: CASSPPLNTEAFF

v_call: TRBV19
clone_size: few
j_call: TRBJ1-1
d_call: NA
cdr3_nt: TGTGCCAGTATCTATCAAGGGGGGGTGAACACTGAAGCTTTCTTT
cdr3_aa: CASIYQGGVNTEAFF

v_call: TRBV10-3
clone_size: NA
j_call: TRBJ1-5
d_call: TRBD1
cdr3_nt: TGTGCCATCAGCCTTACAGGGGATCAGCCCCAGCATTTT
cdr3_aa: CAISLTGDQPQHF

v_call: TRBV7-6
clone_size: NA
j_call: TRBJ1-1
d_call: NA
cdr3_nt: TGTGCCAGCAGCTTAAGCTCACAGGGTGCCACTGAAGCTTTCTTT
cdr3_aa: CASSLSSQGATEAFF

v_call: TRBV7-3
clone_size: NA
j_call: TRBJ1-1
d_call: TRBD1
cdr3_nt: TGTGCCAGCAGCTTAAATAGGGGGCCGTTAGGTGAAGCTTTCTTT
cdr3_aa: CASSLNRGPLGEAFF

v_call: TRBV19
clone_size: few
j_call: TRBJ1-1
d_call: NA
cdr3_nt: TGTGCCAGTAGTTCCCCAGAGGGGGTAACGACTGAAGCTTTCTTT
cdr3_aa: CASSSPEGVTTEAFF

v_call: TRBV6-2/TRBV6-3
clone_size: NA
j_call: TRBJ1-2
d_call: NA
cdr3_nt: TGTGCCAGCAGTTATGCGGACAACTCTAACTATGGCTACACCTTC
cdr3_aa: CASSYADNSNYGYTF

v_call: TRBV29-1
clone_size: NA
j_call: TRBJ2-1
d_call: NA
cdr3_nt: TGCAGCGTTGAACGGGGAATCGATGAGCAGTTCTTC
cdr3_aa: CSVERGIDEQFF

v_call: TRBV12-5
clone_size: NA
j_call: TRBJ1-1
d_call: TRBD1
cdr3_nt: TGTGCTAGTGGTTTGGTCCCGACAGGGTTGAGGAAGGGCACTGAAGCTTTCTTT
cdr3_aa: CASGLVPTGLRKGTEAFF

v_call: TRBV30
clone_size: NA
j_call: TRBJ2-2
d_call: NA
cdr3_nt: TGTGCCTGGAGTTTGAGGGGGGAGCTGTTTTTT
cdr3_aa: CAWSLRGELFF

v_call: TRBV6-2/TRBV6-3
clone_size: NA
j_call: TRBJ1-2
d_call: NA
cdr3_nt: TGTGCCAGCAGTTACTCGAACGGCTATGGCTACACCTTC
cdr3_aa: CASSYSNGYGYTF

v_call: TRBV6-4
clone_size: NA
j_call: TRBJ2-6
d_call: NA
cdr3_nt: TGTGCCAGCAGTGACTCGAGAGCCTCTGGGGCCAACGTCCTGACTTTC
cdr3_aa: CASSDSRASGANVLTF

v_call: TRBV10-3
clone_size: NA
j_call: TRBJ2-7
d_call: NA
cdr3_nt: TGTGCCATCAGTGATACGGAGAAACACCCCTACGAGCAGTACTTC
cdr3_aa: CAISDTEKHPYEQYF

v_call: TRBV6-2/TRBV6-3
clone_size: NA
j_call: TRBJ2-5
d_call: TRBD1
cdr3_nt: TGTGCCAGCAGTTACTCGTCAACCGGAACAGGGGGCGTTGGGACCCAGTACTTC
cdr3_aa: CASSYSSTGTGGVGTQYF

v_call: TRBV18
clone_size: NA
j_call: TRBJ1-6
d_call: NA
cdr3_nt: TGTGCCAGCTCACCGTCAGACTATAATTCACCCCTCCACTTT
cdr3_aa: CASSPSDYNSPLHF

v_call: TRBV4-1
clone_size: NA
j_call: TRBJ2-2
d_call: TRBD1
cdr3_nt: TGCGCCAGCAGACCAGGGGGCGGGCGGACCGGGGAGCTGTTTTTT
cdr3_aa: CASRPGGGRTGELFF

v_call: TRBV11-3
clone_size: NA
j_call: TRBJ2-2
d_call: NA
cdr3_nt: TGTGCCAGCAGCTTAGGGTCAGAAAGGGGGACCGGGGAGCTGTTTTTT
cdr3_aa: CASSLGSERGTGELFF

v_call: TRBV6-6
clone_size: NA
j_call: TRBJ1-1
d_call: NA
cdr3_nt: TGTGCCAGCTCCGGGGGAAGCACTGAAGCTTTCTTT
cdr3_aa: CASSGGSTEAFF

v_call: TRBV7-2
clone_size: once
j_call: TRBJ1-1
d_call: NA
cdr3_nt: TGTGCCAGCAGAACTACCTATACAGCGGCCGATGCTTTCTTT
cdr3_aa: CASRTTYTAADAFF